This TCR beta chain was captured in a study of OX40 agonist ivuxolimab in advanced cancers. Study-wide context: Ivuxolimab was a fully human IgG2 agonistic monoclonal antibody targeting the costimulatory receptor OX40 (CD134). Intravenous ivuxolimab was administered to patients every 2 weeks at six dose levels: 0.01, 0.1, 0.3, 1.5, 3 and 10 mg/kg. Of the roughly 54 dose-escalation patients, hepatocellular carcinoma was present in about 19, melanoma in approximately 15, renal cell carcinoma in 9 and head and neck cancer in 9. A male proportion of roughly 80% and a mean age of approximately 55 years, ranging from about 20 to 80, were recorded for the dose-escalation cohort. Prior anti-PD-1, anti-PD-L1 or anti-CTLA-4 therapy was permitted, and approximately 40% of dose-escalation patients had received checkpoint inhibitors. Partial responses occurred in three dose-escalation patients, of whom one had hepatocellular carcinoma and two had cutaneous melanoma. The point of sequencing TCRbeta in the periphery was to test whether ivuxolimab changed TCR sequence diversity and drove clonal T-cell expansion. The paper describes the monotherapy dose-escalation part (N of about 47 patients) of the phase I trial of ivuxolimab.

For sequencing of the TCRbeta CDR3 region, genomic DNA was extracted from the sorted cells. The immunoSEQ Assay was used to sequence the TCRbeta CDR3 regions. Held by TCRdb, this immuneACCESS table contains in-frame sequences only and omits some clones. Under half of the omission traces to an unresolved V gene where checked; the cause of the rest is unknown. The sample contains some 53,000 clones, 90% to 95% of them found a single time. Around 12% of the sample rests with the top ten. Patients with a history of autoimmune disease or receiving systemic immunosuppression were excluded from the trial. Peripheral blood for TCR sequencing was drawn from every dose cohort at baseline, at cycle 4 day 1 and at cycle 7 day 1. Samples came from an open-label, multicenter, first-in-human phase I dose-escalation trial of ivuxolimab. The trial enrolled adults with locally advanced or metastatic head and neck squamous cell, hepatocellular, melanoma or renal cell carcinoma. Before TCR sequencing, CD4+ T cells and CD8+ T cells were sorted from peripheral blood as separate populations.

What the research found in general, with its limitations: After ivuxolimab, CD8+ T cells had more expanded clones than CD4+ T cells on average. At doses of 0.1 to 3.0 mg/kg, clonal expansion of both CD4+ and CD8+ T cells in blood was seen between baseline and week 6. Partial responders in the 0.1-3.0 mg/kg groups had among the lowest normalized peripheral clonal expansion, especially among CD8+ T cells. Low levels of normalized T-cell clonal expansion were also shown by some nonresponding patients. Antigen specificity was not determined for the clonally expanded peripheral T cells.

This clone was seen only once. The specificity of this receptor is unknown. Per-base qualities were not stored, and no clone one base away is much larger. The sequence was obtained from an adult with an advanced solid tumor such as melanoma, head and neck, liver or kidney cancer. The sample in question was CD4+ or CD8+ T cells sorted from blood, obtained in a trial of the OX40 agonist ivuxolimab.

The CDR3 has the sequence CASSLDGTSAYEQYF. The nucleotide sequence reads TGTGCCAGCAGCTTGGACGGGACTAGCGCCTACGAGCAGTACTTC. The receptor chain draws on TRBV11-2 and TRBJ2-7; 10 of the junction bases match TRBD2. CDR1 SGHAT and CDR2 FQNNGV are derived from the germline V gene. The CDR3 goes from the cysteine to the phenylalanine over 15 residues. The only DNA kept is the CDR3, 45 bases in frame from the first base. Trimming leaves V shorter by 3 bases and J shorter by 2 bases, with the junction holding 4 bases beyond the gene matches.